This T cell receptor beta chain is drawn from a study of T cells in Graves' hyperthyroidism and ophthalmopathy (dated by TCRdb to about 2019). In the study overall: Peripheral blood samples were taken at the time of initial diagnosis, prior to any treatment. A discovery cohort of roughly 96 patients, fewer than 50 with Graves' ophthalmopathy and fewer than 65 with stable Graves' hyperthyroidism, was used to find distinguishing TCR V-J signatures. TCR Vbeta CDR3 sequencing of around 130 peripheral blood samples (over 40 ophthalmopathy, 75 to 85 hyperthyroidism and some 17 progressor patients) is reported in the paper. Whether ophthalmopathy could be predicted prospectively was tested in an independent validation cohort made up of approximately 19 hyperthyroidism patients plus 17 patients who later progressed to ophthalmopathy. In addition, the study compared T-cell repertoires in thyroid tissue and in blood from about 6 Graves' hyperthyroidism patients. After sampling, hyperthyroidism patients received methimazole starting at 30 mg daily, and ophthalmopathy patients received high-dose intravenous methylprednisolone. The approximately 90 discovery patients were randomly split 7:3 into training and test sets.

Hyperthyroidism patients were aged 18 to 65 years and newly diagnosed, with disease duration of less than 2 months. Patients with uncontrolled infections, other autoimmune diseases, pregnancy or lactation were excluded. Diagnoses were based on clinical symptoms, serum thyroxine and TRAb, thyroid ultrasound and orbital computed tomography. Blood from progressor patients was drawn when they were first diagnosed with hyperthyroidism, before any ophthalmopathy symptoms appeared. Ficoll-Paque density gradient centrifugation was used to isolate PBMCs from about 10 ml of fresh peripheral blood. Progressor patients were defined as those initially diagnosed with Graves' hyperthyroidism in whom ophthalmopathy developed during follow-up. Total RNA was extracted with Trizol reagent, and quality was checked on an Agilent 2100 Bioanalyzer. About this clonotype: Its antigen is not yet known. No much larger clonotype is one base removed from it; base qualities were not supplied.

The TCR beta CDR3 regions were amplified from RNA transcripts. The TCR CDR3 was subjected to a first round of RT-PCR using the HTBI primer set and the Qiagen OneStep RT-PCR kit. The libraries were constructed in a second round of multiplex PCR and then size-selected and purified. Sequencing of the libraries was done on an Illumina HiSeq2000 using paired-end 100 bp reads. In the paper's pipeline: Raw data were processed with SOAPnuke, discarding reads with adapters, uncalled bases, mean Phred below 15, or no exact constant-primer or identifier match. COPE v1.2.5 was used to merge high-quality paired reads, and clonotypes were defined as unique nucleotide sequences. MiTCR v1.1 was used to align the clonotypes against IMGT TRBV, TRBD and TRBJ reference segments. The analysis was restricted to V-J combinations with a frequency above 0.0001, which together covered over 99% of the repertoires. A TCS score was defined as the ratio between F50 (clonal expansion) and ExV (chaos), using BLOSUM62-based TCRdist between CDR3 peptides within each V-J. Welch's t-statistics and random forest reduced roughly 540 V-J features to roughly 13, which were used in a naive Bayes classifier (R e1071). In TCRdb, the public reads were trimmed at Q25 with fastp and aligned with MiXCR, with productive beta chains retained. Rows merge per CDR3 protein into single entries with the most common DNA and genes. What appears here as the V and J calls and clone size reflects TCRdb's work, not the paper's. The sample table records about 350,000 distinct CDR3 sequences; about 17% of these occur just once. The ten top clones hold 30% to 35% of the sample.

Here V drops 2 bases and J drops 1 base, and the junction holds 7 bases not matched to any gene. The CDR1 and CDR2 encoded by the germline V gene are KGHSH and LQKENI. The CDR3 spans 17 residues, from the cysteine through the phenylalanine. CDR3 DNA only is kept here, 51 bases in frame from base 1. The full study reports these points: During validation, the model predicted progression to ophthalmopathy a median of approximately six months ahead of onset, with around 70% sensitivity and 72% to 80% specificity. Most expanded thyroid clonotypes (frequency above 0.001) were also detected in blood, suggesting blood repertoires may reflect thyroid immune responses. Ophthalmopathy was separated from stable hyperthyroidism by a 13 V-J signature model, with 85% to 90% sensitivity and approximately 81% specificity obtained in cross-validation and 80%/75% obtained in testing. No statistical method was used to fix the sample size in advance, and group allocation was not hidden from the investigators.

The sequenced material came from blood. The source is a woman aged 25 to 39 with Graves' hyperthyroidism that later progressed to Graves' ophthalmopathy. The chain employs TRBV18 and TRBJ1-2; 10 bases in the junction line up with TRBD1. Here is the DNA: TGTGCCAGCTCACCATCCTTAGACAGGGGGCTTAACTATGGCTACACCTTC. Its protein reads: CASSPSLDRGLNYGYTF.